This T cell receptor beta chain was documented in a study of T and B cells in COVID-19 patients. Overall study context: Peripheral blood came from COVID-19 patients with active infection or after recovery.

TRB rearrangements were amplified by multiplex PCR with BIOMED2 TRB-A/B primers. TCRdb ran MiXCR on the multiplex PCR reads and lists one entry per CDR3 protein. This table holds roughly 15,000 distinct CDR3 sequences, about 31% found once. The study's findings and limits: Patients with COVID-19 reportedly showed strongly skewed T cell receptor beta variable and joining gene usage. The recovered cohort had more than 2,000 exclusive TCR clusters, including 30 or so low generation probability clusters. No sequencing was yet done of CD4+, regulatory or CD8+ subsets, or of SARS-CoV-2-responsive or tetramer+ sorted cells.

Comments on this clonotype: What it binds is not known.

The CDR3 has 14 amino acids. Germline CDR1 and CDR2: MRHNA and SNTAGT. Trimming stripped 0 bases from V and 9 bases from J, with 12 bases between. Each TRB amplification used about 220-500 ng of genomic DNA from blood. The source of this sequence is a human donor who had recovered from COVID-19. The rearrangement uses TRBV6-4 and TRBJ2-1; D may correspond to TRBD1 or TRBD2 (5 bases each). Sequenced input: blood. CDR3 coding DNA: TGTGCCAGCAGTGACTCGCGAGGGGTGGCTGAGCAGTTCTTC. This codes for CASSDSRGVAEQFF.